Listed here are 27 T cell receptor beta chains from one sample, sequenced in a study of cytomegalovirus exposure and HLA in healthy donors. The PCR contained 60 Vbeta and 13 Jbeta primers. Profiled with immunoSEQ multiplex PCR; TCRdb holds only in-frame clones, not every one. There are under 140,000 clones in the sample; roughly 80% occur only once, and approximately 1.3% lies in the top ten. Source material: PBMCs. The receptors were sampled from a young woman in good health and CMV-seronegative.

The chain has TRBV28 and TRBJ1-1, with TRBD1 as a possible D gene (5 bases). The CDR3 extends over 14 amino acids. The ends were cut back, 2 bases at V and 0 bases at J, with 7 bases in the middle. Germline V gene data show CDR1 as MDHEN and CDR2 as SYDVKM. The CDR3 loop reads CASSLMGLNTEAFF. CDR3 coding DNA: TGTGCCAGCAGTTTAATGGGGCTGAACACTGAAGCTTTCTTT.

V is TRBV9 and J is TRBJ2-3, with 7 bases identical to TRBD1. Per germline, CDR1 SGDLS and CDR2 YYNGEE. V gave up 3 bases and J gave up 7 bases; unmatched junction bases: 11. The CDR3 loop spans 15 amino acids. CDR3 sequence: CASSGRDSITNTQYF. CDR3 sequence (DNA): TGTGCCAGCAGCGGCCGGGACAGTATAACGAATACGCAGTATTTT.

V usage is TRBV4-1 and J usage is TRBJ2-1; 9 nucleotides line up with TRBD2. Trimming took 4 bases from V and 0 from J; bases not matched to a gene: 4. CDR3 length: 16 residues. Germline V gives CDR1 MGHRA, CDR2 YSYEKL. The CDR3 DNA follows: TGCGCCAGCAGCCGGGAACTAGCGGGCTCCTACAATGAGCAGTTCTTC. This sequence encodes CASSRELAGSYNEQFF.

This rearrangement joins TRBV9 to TRBJ2-1; 11 bases match TRBD2. The V gene end was trimmed by 2 bases and the J gene end by 10 bases; junction bases not matched to a gene: 8. The CDR3 totals 15 residues. Germline CDR1 is SGDLS and CDR2 is YYNGEE. The CDR3 DNA is TGTGCCAGCAGCGTGACCGGGACTAGCGGAAACGAGCAGTTCTTC. Translation gives CASSVTGTSGNEQFF.

The rearrangement links TRBV6-5 to TRBJ1-1; TRBD1 might be the D (5 bases). CDR3 length: 14 residues. Trimming shortened V by 2 bases and J by 4 bases, and 11 bases separated the two germline ends. CDR1 is MNHEY and CDR2 is SVGAGI in the germline V gene. CDR3 DNA sequence: TGTGCCAGCAGTTACGACAGATTGGTCACTGAAGCTTTCTTT. It yields the protein CASSYDRLVTEAFF.

The chain uses TRBV5-8 and TRBJ1-5; D is perhaps TRBD1 (5 bases). The ends were cut back, 6 bases at V and 7 bases at J, with 14 bases in the middle. From germline, CDR1 is SGHTS and CDR2 YDEGEE. The CDR3 sequence is 13 residues long. This CDR3 is CASIWGLGQPQHF. The CDR3, as DNA: TGTGCCAGCATTTGGGGCCTGGGCCAGCCCCAGCATTTT.

The chain joins TRBV4-2 to TRBJ2-2, with D unclear. The V gene's germline CDR1 is LGHNA and CDR2 YNFKEQ. The V end was cut by 4 bases, the J end by 4 bases, with 16 bases between. The CDR3 loop spans 16 amino acids. CDR3 sequence reads: CASSPVGQTATGELFF. The CDR3 DNA reads as TGTGCCAGCAGCCCTGTGGGCCAAACAGCCACCGGGGAGCTGTTTTTT.

The rearrangement links TRBV13 to TRBJ2-1, with D unresolved. This CDR3 is 18 amino acids long. The germline gives CDR1 PRHDT, CDR2 FYEKMQ (reference sequence). V was cut by 0 bases and J by 5 bases, with 20 bases left in between. Here the CDR3 reads CASSLGLSSQLVNNEQFF. Written as DNA, the CDR3 is TGTGCCAGCAGCTTAGGCCTCTCTAGTCAGCTTGTGAACAATGAGCAGTTCTTC.

This chain uses TRBV5-4 with TRBJ1-1; 8 bases match TRBD1. Per germline, CDR1 SGHNT and CDR2 YYREEE (reference sequence). The CDR3 loop spans 14 amino acids. J gave up 4 bases and V 4 bases, and 6 bases lay outside the gene matches. CDR3 residues: CASSNQGAGTEAFF. The CDR3 DNA reads as TGTGCCAGCAGCAACCAGGGGGCTGGCACTGAAGCTTTCTTT.

The chain joins TRBV15 to TRBJ1-2; D might be TRBD1 (5 bases). V lost 5 bases to trimming and J lost 2 bases, with 9 bases between them. Germline assignment: CDR1 LNHNV and CDR2 YYDKDF (reference sequence). This CDR3 is 13 amino acids long. The CDR3 DNA is TGTGCCACCAGCCCCAGACAGAACTATGGCTACACCTTC. Protein sequence: CATSPRQNYGYTF.

The chain combines TRBV29-1 with TRBJ2-1; possible D gene TRBD2, 6 bases. The CDR3 contains 14 residues. CDR1 is SQVTM, CDR2 ANQGSEA, per germline. The V end lost 7 bases, the J end lost 4 bases, and 17 bases lay between the germline ends. The CDR3 protein is CSGNRDLAYNEQFF. The CDR3 bases are TGCAGCGGAAACCGGGACTTAGCGTACAATGAGCAGTTCTTC.

The chain couples TRBV29-1 to TRBJ1-5; TRBD1 agrees at 8 bases. This CDR3 has 13 residues. Germline trimming cut 6 bases from V and 0 bases from J; bases unmatched to any gene: 1. Germline CDR1 SQVTM, CDR2 ANQGSEA. The CDR3 region is CSVGQGSNQPQHF. The CDR3 coding sequence is TGCAGCGTAGGACAGGGTAGCAATCAGCCCCAGCATTTT.

The chain joins TRBV13 to TRBJ2-1; D unclear. This CDR3 has 16 amino acids. Germline CDR1 and CDR2: PRHDT and FYEKMQ (reference sequence). Deletions cut 4 bases from V and 0 bases from J, with 13 bases between. The CDR3 loop reads CASSSPTSSSYNEQFF. The CDR3 region has the DNA TGTGCCAGCAGCTCCCCGACATCGAGCTCCTACAATGAGCAGTTCTTC. The full variable domain, in which reference TRBV13 and TRBJ2-1 provide the parts outside the CDR3, is AAGVIQSPRHLIKEKRETATLKCYPIPRHDTVYWYQQGPGQDPQFLISFYEKMQSDKGSIPDRFSAQQFSDYHSELNMSSLELGDSALYFCASSSPTSSSYNEQFFGPGTRLTVL.

The rearrangement joins TRBV5-1 to TRBJ2-2; D is perhaps TRBD1 (5 bases). Germline loops: CDR1 SGHRS, CDR2 YFSETQ. This CDR3 comprises 11 residues. The V and J ends lost 0 bases and 17 bases respectively, with 11 bases between them. The CDR3 here is CASSLDGDRFF. The CDR3, as DNA: TGCGCCAGCAGCTTGGATGGAGACAGATTTTTT.

The V and J genes are TRBV5-6 and TRBJ1-6; TRBD1 aligns across 8 bases. Germline loops: CDR1 SGHDT, CDR2 YYEEEE. V lost 7 bases and J lost 10; bases outside the gene matches: 4. This CDR3 spans 12 amino acids. CDR3: CASGQGGSPLHF. The CDR3, as DNA: TGTGCCAGCGGACAGGGTGGATCACCCCTCCACTTT.

This clone has a handful of counts. The chain recombines TRBV28 with TRBJ2-2; 9 bases agree with TRBD2. V shed 1 base and J 5 bases; nucleotides not matched to a gene: 5. The CDR3 sequence is 16 residues long. The germline CDR1 and CDR2 sequences are MDHEN and SYDVKM. CDR3 nucleotides: TGTGCCAGCAGTTTATTTCTAGCGGGAAATACCGGGGAGCTGTTTTTT. Its translation: CASSLFLAGNTGELFF.

The V call is TRBV28, the J call TRBJ2-1, with 15 bases lining up with TRBD2. With 5 bases clipped from V and 3 bases from J, the junction kept 14 bases outside the gene matches. The V gene's germline CDR1 is MDHEN and CDR2 SYDVKM. The CDR3 covers 20 residues. In nucleotides, the CDR3 is TGTGCCAGCAGTCCCCTACACGGACTAGCGGGAGGGGTCTACTACAATGAGCAGTTCTTC. It codes for CASSPLHGLAGGVYYNEQFF.

This chain uses TRBV6-5 with TRBJ1-3, with D perhaps matching TRBD1 (5 bases). This CDR3 is built from 15 residues. Trimming took off 6 bases at V and 2 bases at J, with 14 bases between the two ends. Germline assignment: CDR1 MNHEY and CDR2 SVGAGI. For the CDR3, the DNA is TGTGCCAGCAGCCCGGGACTTCCCACTGGAAACACCATATATTTT. Translated, it gives CASSPGLPTGNTIYF.

This clone has only a few counts. This chain links TRBV6-5 with TRBJ2-7; maybe TRBD1 (6 bases). V was trimmed by 4 bases and J by 1 base, leaving 14 bases between them. CDR1 and CDR2 from the germline V gene are MNHEY and SVGAGI. The CDR3 covers 15 residues. The CDR3 here is CASSSWGRGSYEQYF. CDR3 sequence (DNA): TGTGCCAGCAGTTCCTGGGGGCGCGGATCCTACGAGCAGTACTTC.

This clone was detected only once. This chain uses TRBV14 with TRBJ1-1, with 8 bases identical to TRBD1. The V and J ends lost 2 bases and 0 bases, in that order; junction bases with no gene match: 2. Looked up from germline, CDR1 is SGHDN and CDR2 is FVKESK. The CDR3 is made up of 15 amino acids. The CDR3 DNA sequence: TGTGCCAGCAGCCAATGGACAGGGATGAACACTGAAGCTTTCTTT. Residues: CASSQWTGMNTEAFF.

The chain is built from TRBV28 and TRBJ1-3; TRBD1 might be the D (6 bases). In germline, CDR1 is MDHEN, CDR2 SYDVKM. The CDR3 covers 13 residues. The V end lost 5 bases, the J end lost 4 bases, and 9 bases lay between the germline ends. The CDR3, as DNA: TGTGCCAGCAGTACAGGGCGGGGAAACACCATATATTTT. Translation: CASSTGRGNTIYF.

The V and J genes are TRBV6-5 and TRBJ2-7; TRBD2 agrees at 7 bases. The CDR3 length is 15 residues. The germline CDR1 and CDR2 sequences are MNHEY and SVGAGI. Germline trimming cut 7 bases from V and 6 bases from J; bases unmatched to any gene: 15. DNA of the CDR3: TGTGCCAGCACCTACACCCGGGGGAGGGCCATCGAGCAGTACTTC. It codes for CASTYTRGRAIEQYF.

The CDR3 nucleotides read TGTGCCAGCAGTGGACAGGGAAGGCTCGAGCAGTACTTC. This encodes CASSGQGRLEQYF. The chain has TRBV25-1 and TRBJ2-5, with 7 bases lining up with TRBD1. The DNA end favors TRBJ2-7, so the J call may be wrong. The CDR3 loop spans 13 amino acids. Germline CDR1 reads MGHDK; CDR2 reads SYGVNS.

This clone was detected a few times. The gene calls are TRBV4-2 and TRBJ1-5, with D tentatively TRBD1 (6 bases). CDR3 size: 15 residues. Germline CDR1 is LGHNA and CDR2 is YNFKEQ. V was cut by 0 bases and J by 7 bases, with 13 bases left in between. CDR3 residues: CASSQEGGGGQPQHF. The DNA of the CDR3 is TGTGCCAGCAGCCAAGAAGGGGGGGGAGGGCAGCCCCAGCATTTT.

This chain connects TRBV18 to TRBJ2-7, with 7 positions matching TRBD2. This CDR3 region has 16 residues. CDR1 and CDR2 (germline): KGHSH, LQKENI. Unmatched junction bases numbered 12, after V lost 3 bases and J lost 4 bases. CDR3 sequence reads: CASSPGGSPIVYEQYF. Here the CDR3 DNA reads TGTGCCAGCTCACCGGGCGGGAGCCCCATTGTGTACGAGCAGTACTTC.

The V and J genes are TRBV7-8 and TRBJ2-7, with 12 bases that match TRBD2. The germline CDR1 and CDR2 sequences are SGHVS and FQNEAQ. This CDR3 region has 14 residues. V shed 7 bases, J shed 0 bases, and the junction held 1 base outside the gene matches. The CDR3 nucleotides read TGTGCCAGCAAGACTAGCGGGAGCTCCTACGAGCAGTACTTC. Translating it yields CASKTSGSSYEQYF.

The J gene is TRBJ1-1, the V gene TRBV29-1, with 8 bases lining up with TRBD1. The germline CDR1 and CDR2 sequences are SQVTM and ANQGSEA. The junction had 5 bases not matched to a gene; V was cut back by 5 bases and J by 3 bases. CDR3 length: 13 residues. The CDR3: CSVMTGADTEAFF. The DNA for the CDR3 is TGCAGCGTTATGACAGGGGCGGACACTGAAGCTTTCTTT.